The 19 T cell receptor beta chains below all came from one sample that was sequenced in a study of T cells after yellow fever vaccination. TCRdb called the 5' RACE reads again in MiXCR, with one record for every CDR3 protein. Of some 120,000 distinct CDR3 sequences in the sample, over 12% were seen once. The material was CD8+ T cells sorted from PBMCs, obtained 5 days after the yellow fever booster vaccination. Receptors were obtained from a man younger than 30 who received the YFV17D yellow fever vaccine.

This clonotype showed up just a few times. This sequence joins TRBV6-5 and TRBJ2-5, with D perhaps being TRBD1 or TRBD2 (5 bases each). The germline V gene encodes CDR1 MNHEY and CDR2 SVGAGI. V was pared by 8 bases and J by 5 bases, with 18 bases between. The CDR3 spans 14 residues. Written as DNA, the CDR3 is TGTGCCAGCCAGACCCTCCGGGGCCGGGAGACCCAGTACTTC. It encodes CASQTLRGRETQYF.

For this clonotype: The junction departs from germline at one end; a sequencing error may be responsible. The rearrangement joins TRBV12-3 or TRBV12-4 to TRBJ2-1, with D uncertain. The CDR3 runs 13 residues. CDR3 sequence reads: CASSVLASDEHFF. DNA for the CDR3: TGTGCCAGCAGCGTCTTGGCGTCAGATGAGCACTTCTTC.

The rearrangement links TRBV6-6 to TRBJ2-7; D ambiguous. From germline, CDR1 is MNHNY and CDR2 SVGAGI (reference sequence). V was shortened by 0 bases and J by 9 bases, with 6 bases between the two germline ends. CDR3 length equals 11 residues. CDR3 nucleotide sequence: TGTGCCAGCAGTTACTCGATCCTGCAGTACTTC. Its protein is CASSYSILQYF.

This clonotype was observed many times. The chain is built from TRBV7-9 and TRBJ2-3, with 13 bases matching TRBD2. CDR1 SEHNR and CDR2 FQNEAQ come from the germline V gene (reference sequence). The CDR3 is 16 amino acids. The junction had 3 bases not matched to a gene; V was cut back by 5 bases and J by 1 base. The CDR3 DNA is TGTGCCAGCAGCCCAGGGACTAGCGGGGGCACAGATACGCAGTATTTT. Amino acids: CASSPGTSGGTDTQYF.

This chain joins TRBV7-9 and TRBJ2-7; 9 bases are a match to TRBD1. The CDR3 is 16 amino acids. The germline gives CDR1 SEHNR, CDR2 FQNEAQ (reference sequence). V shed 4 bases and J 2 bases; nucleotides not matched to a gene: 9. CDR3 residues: CASSSEKTGGAYEQYV. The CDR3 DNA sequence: TGTGCCAGCAGCTCCGAAAAGACAGGGGGGGCCTACGAGCAGTACGTC.

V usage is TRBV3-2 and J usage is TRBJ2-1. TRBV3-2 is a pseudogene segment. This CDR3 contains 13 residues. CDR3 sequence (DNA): TGTGCCAGCAGCCAGGGTTATCGGACGGTGCAGTTCTTC. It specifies CASSQGYRTVQFF.

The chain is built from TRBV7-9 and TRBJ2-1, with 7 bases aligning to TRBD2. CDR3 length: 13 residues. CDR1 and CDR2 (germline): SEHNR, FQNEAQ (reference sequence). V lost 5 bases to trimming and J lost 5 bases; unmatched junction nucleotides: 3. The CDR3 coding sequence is TGTGCCAGCAGCGCAGGGACTAACAATGAGCAGTTCTTC. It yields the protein CASSAGTNNEQFF.

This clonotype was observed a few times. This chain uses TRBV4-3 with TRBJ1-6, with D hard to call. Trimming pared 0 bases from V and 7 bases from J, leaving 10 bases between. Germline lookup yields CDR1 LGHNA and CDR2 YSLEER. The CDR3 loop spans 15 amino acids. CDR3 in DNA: TGCGCCAGCAGCCAAGATGAACGGCGAAATTCACCCCTCCACTTT. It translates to CASSQDERRNSPLHF.

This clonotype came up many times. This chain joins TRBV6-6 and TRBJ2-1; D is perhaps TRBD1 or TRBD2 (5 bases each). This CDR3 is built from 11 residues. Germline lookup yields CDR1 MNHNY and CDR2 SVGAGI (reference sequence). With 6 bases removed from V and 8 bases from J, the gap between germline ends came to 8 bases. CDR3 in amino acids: CASRRGDEQFF. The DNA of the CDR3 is TGTGCCAGCAGGAGGGGAGATGAGCAGTTCTTC.

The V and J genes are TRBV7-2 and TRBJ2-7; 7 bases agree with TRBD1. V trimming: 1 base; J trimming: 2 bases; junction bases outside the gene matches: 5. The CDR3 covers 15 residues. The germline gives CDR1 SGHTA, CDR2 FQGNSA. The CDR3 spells CASSLEAGGPYEQYF. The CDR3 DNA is TGTGCCAGCAGCTTAGAGGCAGGGGGTCCCTACGAGCAGTACTTC.

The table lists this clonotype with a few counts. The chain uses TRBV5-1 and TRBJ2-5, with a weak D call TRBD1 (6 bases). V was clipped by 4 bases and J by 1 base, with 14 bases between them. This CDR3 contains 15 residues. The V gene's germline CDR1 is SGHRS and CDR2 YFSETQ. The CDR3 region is CASSVGSGAQETQYF. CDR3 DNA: TGCGCCAGCAGCGTAGGATCAGGGGCCCAAGAGACCCAGTACTTC.

The CDR3 DNA reads TGTGCCAGCAGCCGCCCAGCGGGGGGAACAGATACGCAGTATTTT. Residues: CASSRPAGGTDTQYF. The chain carries TRBV4-2 and TRBJ2-3; 9 bases match TRBD2. Germline assignment: CDR1 LGHNA and CDR2 YNFKEQ. V shed 4 bases and J 3 bases; nucleotides not matched to a gene: 5. This CDR3 contains 15 residues.

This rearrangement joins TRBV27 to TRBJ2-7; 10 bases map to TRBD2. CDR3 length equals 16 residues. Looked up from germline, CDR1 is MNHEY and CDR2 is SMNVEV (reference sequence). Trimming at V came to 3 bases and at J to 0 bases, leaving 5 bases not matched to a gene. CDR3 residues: CASSFLAGGLSYEQYF. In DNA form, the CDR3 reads TGTGCCAGCAGTTTTTTAGCGGGGGGACTCTCCTACGAGCAGTACTTC.

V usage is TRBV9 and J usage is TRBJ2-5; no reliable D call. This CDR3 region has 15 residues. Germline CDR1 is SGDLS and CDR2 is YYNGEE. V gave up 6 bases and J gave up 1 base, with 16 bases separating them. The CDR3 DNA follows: TGTGCCAGCACGACCTATCCGGACGTCCAAGAGACCCAGTACTTC. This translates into CASTTYPDVQETQYF.

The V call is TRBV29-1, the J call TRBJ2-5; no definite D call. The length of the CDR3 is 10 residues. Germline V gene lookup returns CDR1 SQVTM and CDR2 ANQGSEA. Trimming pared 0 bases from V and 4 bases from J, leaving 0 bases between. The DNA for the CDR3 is TGCAGCGTTGAAGAAGAGACCCAGTACTTC. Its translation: CSVEEETQYF.

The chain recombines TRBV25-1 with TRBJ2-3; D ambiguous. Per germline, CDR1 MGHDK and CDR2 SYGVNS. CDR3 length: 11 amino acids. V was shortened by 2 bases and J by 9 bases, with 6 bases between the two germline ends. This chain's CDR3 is CASSETMTQYF. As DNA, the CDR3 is TGTGCCAGCAGTGAAACAATGACGCAGTATTTT.

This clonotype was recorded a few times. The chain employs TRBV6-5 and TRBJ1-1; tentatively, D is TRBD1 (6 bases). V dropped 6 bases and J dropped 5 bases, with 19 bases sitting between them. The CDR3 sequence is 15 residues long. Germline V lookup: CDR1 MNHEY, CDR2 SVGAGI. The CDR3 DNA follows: TGTGCCAGCAGCCACCCCGCAGGGGTTGTAACTGAAGCTTTCTTT. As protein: CASSHPAGVVTEAFF.

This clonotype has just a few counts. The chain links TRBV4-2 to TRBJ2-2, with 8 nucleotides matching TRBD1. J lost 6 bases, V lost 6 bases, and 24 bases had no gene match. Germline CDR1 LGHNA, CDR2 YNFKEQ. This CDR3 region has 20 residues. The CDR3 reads CASSPHVIGTTGAFSGELFF. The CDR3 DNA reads TGTGCCAGCAGTCCACACGTAATTGGGACGACAGGGGCATTTTCCGGGGAGCTGTTTTTT.

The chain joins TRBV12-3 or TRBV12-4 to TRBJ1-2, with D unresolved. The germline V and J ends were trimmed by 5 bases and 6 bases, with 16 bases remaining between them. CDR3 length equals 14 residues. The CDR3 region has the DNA TGTGCCAGCAGTCTGAGCCCCGATCGGCATGGCTACACCTTC. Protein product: CASSLSPDRHGYTF.